Following are 32 T cell receptor beta chains from one sample sequenced in a study of CD8+CD57+ T cells in acquired aplastic anemia. TCR beta VDJ and CDR3 profiling used genomic DNA as template. TCRdb fed the reads into MiXCR, producing one record per CDR3 protein. The sample holds around 190,000 distinct CDR3 sequences; around 60% are singletons and the top ten take approximately 30%. Sequencing was carried out using sorted CD4+, CD8+, or CD8+CD57+ T cells (not recorded which) from PBMCs. The receptors here all came from a human donor in good health.

The chain combines TRBV19 with TRBJ1-6; TRBD1 is a possible D gene (5 bases). The V end was cut by 7 bases, the J end by 4 bases, with 14 bases between. The CDR3 extends over 15 amino acids. CDR1 is LNHDA and CDR2 is SQIVND in the germline V gene (reference sequence). The CDR3 protein is CASTRRQTYNSPLHF. The CDR3 DNA follows: TGTGCCAGTACCCGGAGACAGACTTATAATTCACCCCTCCACTTT.

The V gene is TRBV5-1, the J gene TRBJ2-5; 8 nucleotides align to TRBD2. Germline-derived CDR1 and CDR2 are SGHRS and YFSETQ. The CDR3 totals 15 residues. With V trimmed by 2 bases and J by 4 bases, 7 bases remained unmatched. CDR3 loop: CASSFTSGGGETQYF. The CDR3 DNA reads as TGCGCCAGCAGCTTCACTAGCGGAGGAGGAGAGACCCAGTACTTC.

The V and J genes are TRBV5-1 and TRBJ1-6, with D unclear. V lost 0 bases and J 10 bases, leaving 8 bases between the germline ends. From germline, CDR1 is SGHRS and CDR2 YFSETQ. The CDR3 runs to 13 residues. The CDR3, as DNA: TGCGCCAGCAGCTTGGTAGGGCGGTCACCCCTCCACTTT. It translates to CASSLVGRSPLHF.

This clonotype was observed many times. This chain links TRBV11-3 with TRBJ2-7; weak D call: TRBD2 (6 bases). There are 16 residues in the CDR3. The ends were cut back, 7 bases at V and 2 bases at J, with 21 bases in the middle. In germline, CDR1 is SGHNT, CDR2 YENEEA. Here the CDR3 reads CASIRVVGTGTYEQYF. As DNA, the CDR3 is TGTGCCAGCATACGAGTCGTGGGGACTGGCACCTACGAGCAGTACTTC. Variable domain in full (rest from reference TRBV11-3 and TRBJ2-7): EAGVVQSPRYKIIEKKQPVAFWCNPISGHNTLYWYLQNLGQGPELLIRYENEEAVDDSQLPKDRFSAERLKGVDSTLKIQPAELGDSAVYLCASIRVVGTGTYEQYFGPGTRLTVT.

This clonotype came up once. CDR3 in amino acids: CASSEAGGFYIQYF. The CDR3 region has the DNA TGTGCCAGCAGTGAGGCAGGGGGCTTTTACATTCAGTACTTC. The V call is TRBV6-1, the J call TRBJ2-4, with TRBD1 matching 8 bases. The CDR3 is 14 residues long. Germline CDR1 reads MNHNS; CDR2 reads SASEGT. With V trimmed by 3 bases and J by 8 bases, 6 bases remained unmatched.

This chain connects TRBV15 to TRBJ2-3; 13 bases are a match to TRBD2. CDR1 and CDR2 from the germline V gene are LNHNV and YYDKDF (reference sequence). This CDR3 region has 16 residues. V lost 4 bases, J lost 2 bases, and 3 bases stayed unmatched. DNA of the CDR3: TGTGCCACCAGCACCGGGACTAGCGGGAACACAGATACGCAGTATTTT. Protein: CATSTGTSGNTDTQYF.

This chain connects TRBV5-1 to TRBJ2-1, with 11 bases identical to TRBD2. Germline V lookup: CDR1 SGHRS, CDR2 YFSETQ. J gave up 9 bases and V 0 bases, and 8 bases lay outside the gene matches. CDR3 length: 16 residues. The CDR3 spells CASSLVDLAGGSEQFF. The CDR3 DNA reads TGCGCCAGCAGCTTGGTGGATCTAGCGGGGGGAAGTGAGCAGTTCTTC.

This clonotype was found many times. The CDR3 here is CAWSVRRKHYEQYF. The DNA of the CDR3 is TGTGCCTGGAGTGTTCGCAGGAAACACTACGAGCAGTACTTC. The chain links TRBV30 to TRBJ2-7; D gene unclear. With 0 bases removed from V and 3 bases from J, the gap between germline ends came to 12 bases. Germline V gives CDR1 GTSNPN, CDR2 SVGIG (reference sequence). CDR3 length: 14 residues.

This sequence joins TRBV7-9 and TRBJ2-3; no firm D call. Germline CDR1 is SEHNR and CDR2 is FQNEAQ (reference sequence). The ends were cut back, 4 bases at V and 6 bases at J, with 5 bases in the middle. The CDR3 consists of 11 residues. Written as DNA, the CDR3 is TGTGCCAGCAGCTACGCGGATACGCAGTATTTT. It specifies CASSYADTQYF.

The chain links TRBV7-9 to TRBJ2-7; D remains ambiguous. The germline V gene encodes CDR1 SEHNR and CDR2 FQNEAQ (reference sequence). V was shortened by 1 base and J by 3 bases, with 10 bases between the two germline ends. The CDR3 spans 14 residues. The CDR3 is CASSLGRSLYEQYF. DNA for the CDR3: TGTGCCAGCAGCTTAGGGCGCTCCCTCTACGAGCAGTACTTC. The variable domain in full, with the rest retrieved from reference TRBV7-9 and TRBJ2-7, is DTGVSQNPRHKITKRGQNVTFRCDPISEHNRLYWYRQTLGQGPEFLTYFQNEAQLEKSRLLSDRFSAERPKGSFSTLEIQRTEQGDSAMYLCASSLGRSLYEQYFGPGTRLTVT.

A few counts support this clonotype. V gene TRBV15 combines with J gene TRBJ2-7, with D hard to call. Germline CDR1 is LNHNV and CDR2 is YYDKDF (reference sequence). This CDR3 has 14 residues. V was trimmed by 1 base and J by 4 bases, leaving 11 bases between them. The CDR3 region has the DNA TGTGCCACCAGCAGAGCCCGTCATGGGTACGAGCAGTACTTC. It translates to CATSRARHGYEQYF.

The chain joins TRBV20-1 to TRBJ1-5, with 11 nucleotides matching TRBD1. Losses at the gene ends were 6 bases for V and 6 bases for J; bases not matched to a gene: 7. Germline assignment: CDR1 DFQATT and CDR2 SNEGSKA (reference sequence). This CDR3 has 14 residues. The DNA of the CDR3 is TGCAGTGCCGAGGGACAGGGGGTAGGTCAGCCCCAGCATTTT. It yields the protein CSAEGQGVGQPQHF.

For this clonotype: The CDR3 ends on some other residue instead of the conserved phenylalanine or tryptophan, so this is likely a read error. The rearrangement joins TRBV6-4 to TRBJ1-1, with a tentative D call TRBD1 (6 bases). Looked up from germline, CDR1 is MRHNA and CDR2 is SNTAGT. The CDR3 length is 14 residues. The germline V and J ends were trimmed by 2 bases and 5 bases, with 12 bases remaining between them. This chain's CDR3 is CASSDRGVDTEAFS. The CDR3 nucleotides read TGTGCCAGCAGTGACAGGGGGGTTGATACTGAAGCTTTCTCT.

In DNA form, the CDR3 reads TGTGCCAGCAGTGACCGGGACAGTACCTTCTACGAGCAGTACTTC. This gives the protein CASSDRDSTFYEQYF. V is TRBV25-1 and J is TRBJ2-7; TRBD1 aligns across 7 bases. This CDR3 has 15 amino acids. Germline trimming cut 3 bases from V and 3 bases from J; bases unmatched to any gene: 8. Germline CDR1 reads MGHDK; CDR2 reads SYGVNS.

The chain combines TRBV20-1 with TRBJ2-1; D gene unclear. The CDR3 contains 15 residues. V was clipped by 5 bases and J by 2 bases, with 16 bases between them. Germline CDR1 DFQATT, CDR2 SNEGSKA (reference sequence). The CDR3 DNA follows: TGCAGTGCTCTTTTAGGCAGGCCAACCTACAATGAGCAGTTCTTC. Residues: CSALLGRPTYNEQFF.

The chain recombines TRBV19 with TRBJ2-5; perhaps TRBD2 as D (5 bases). The CDR3 extends over 15 amino acids. V shed 5 bases and J shed 2 bases, with 15 bases lying between them. Germline V gene lookup returns CDR1 LNHDA and CDR2 SQIVND (reference sequence). CDR3 in DNA: TGTGCCAGTAGTGGGAGTAAGTGGGAGCAAGAGACCCAGTACTTC. Its translation: CASSGSKWEQETQYF.

This clonotype was counted a single time. The chain recombines TRBV7-9 with TRBJ2-7, with a possible D match to TRBD1 (5 bases). Germline V gives CDR1 SEHNR, CDR2 FQNEAQ (reference sequence). CDR3 length: 16 amino acids. The V gene lost 3 bases and the J gene lost 6 bases, with 21 bases spanning the gap. DNA for the CDR3: TGTGCCAGCAGCTTCAGCGAAGAACAGGCGATTTTCGAGCAGTACTTC. This sequence encodes CASSFSEEQAIFEQYF.

This clonotype was seen a handful of times. The chain has TRBV24-1 and TRBJ2-3; D unclear. The germline V and J ends were trimmed by 4 bases and 1 base, with 17 bases remaining between them. Germline CDR1 KGHDR, CDR2 SFDVKD. The CDR3 is 17 residues long. Here the CDR3 DNA reads TGTGCCACCAGTGACCTGCTAAGTGATCCGGGCACAGATACGCAGTATTTT. It codes for CATSDLLSDPGTDTQYF.

This clonotype was detected many times. The chain couples TRBV6-2 or TRBV6-3 to TRBJ2-1; D is unresolved. Germline V gene data show CDR1 as MNHEY and CDR2 as SVGEGT. V was shortened by 2 bases and J by 1 base, with 9 bases between the two germline ends. This CDR3 contains 15 residues. The CDR3 nucleotides are TGTGCCAGCAGTTACGGCGCTAAATCCTACAATGAGCAGTTCTTC. Its translation is CASSYGAKSYNEQFF.

In its sample, this clonotype was seen many times. The chain has TRBV11-2 and TRBJ1-2; TRBD1 aligns across 8 bases. Germline trimming cut 5 bases from V and 3 bases from J; bases unmatched to any gene: 5. The length of the CDR3 is 14 residues. The germline V gene has CDR1 SGHAT and CDR2 FQNNGV. Here the CDR3 DNA reads TGTGCCAGCAGCGGGAGACAGGGGCACTATGGCTACACCTTC. Translated, it gives CASSGRQGHYGYTF.

As to this clonotype: Being one base from a much bigger clone, this may be a read error. The final CDR3 position lacks the conserved phenylalanine or tryptophan, pointing to a likely read error. V usage is TRBV6-1 and J usage is TRBJ1-4; D gene ambiguous. The CDR3 consists of 15 residues. Germline assignment: CDR1 MNHNS and CDR2 SASEGT. V was clipped by 4 bases and J by 0 bases, with 9 bases between them. CDR3 sequence: CASSVPAATNEKLFL. The CDR3 bases are TGTGCCAGCAGTGTTCCTGCTGCAACTAATGAAAAACTGTTTCTT.

The chain couples TRBV25-1 to TRBJ2-1; 10 bases match TRBD2. CDR3 length equals 16 residues. The junction had 8 bases not matched to a gene; V was cut back by 3 bases and J by 6 bases. The germline gives CDR1 MGHDK, CDR2 SYGVNS. CDR3 in amino acids: CASSDQAGGKFNEQFF. In nucleotides, the CDR3 is TGTGCCAGCAGTGACCAAGCGGGAGGGAAATTCAATGAGCAGTTCTTC.

This chain uses TRBV5-4 with TRBJ2-5; D ambiguous. The CDR3 is 14 amino acids. Trimming took 0 bases from V and 4 from J, leaving 10 bases between them. Per germline, CDR1 SGHNT and CDR2 YYREEE (reference sequence). CDR3: CASSLAASRETQYF. The CDR3 region has the DNA TGTGCCAGCAGCTTGGCCGCATCTAGAGAGACCCAGTACTTC.

J is TRBJ1-1 and V is TRBV10-3; a possible D gene is TRBD1 (6 bases). V was pared by 4 bases and J by 3 bases, with 12 bases between. CDR3 length: 14 residues. The V gene's germline CDR1 is ENHRY and CDR2 SYGVKD. CDR3 sequence reads: CAISGTVGYTEAFF. CDR3 bases: TGTGCCATCAGTGGGACAGTAGGATACACTGAAGCTTTCTTT.

The chain employs TRBV7-3 and TRBJ2-1; D is perhaps TRBD1 (6 bases). The V gene's germline CDR1 is SGHTA and CDR2 FQGTGA. CDR3 length equals 13 residues. The ends were cut back, 4 bases at V and 5 bases at J, with 9 bases in the middle. CDR3 nucleotide sequence: TGTGCCAGCAGCTCGACAGGAAACAATGAGCAGTTCTTC. It is translated as CASSSTGNNEQFF.

The chain has TRBV20-1 and TRBJ2-7; D is possibly TRBD1 or TRBD2 (5 bases each). Germline-derived CDR1 and CDR2 are DFQATT and SNEGSKA (reference sequence). Trimming took 5 bases from V and 1 from J, leaving 21 bases between them. This CDR3 is 16 amino acids long. CDR3 in DNA: TGCAGTGCTCGCGTTTCGGGGTTAAGGGGATCCTACGAGCAGTACTTC. This encodes CSARVSGLRGSYEQYF.

The V call is TRBV7-2, the J call TRBJ2-1; 10 nucleotides agree with TRBD2. V lost 5 bases and J lost 12; bases outside the gene matches: 13. Germline loops: CDR1 SGHTA, CDR2 FQGNSA. The CDR3 has 15 amino acids. The CDR3 DNA reads TGTGCCAGCAGCCCCGGGACTAGCGCTACTGTATCGCAGTTCTTC. It specifies CASSPGTSATVSQFF.

The table lists this clonotype with many counts. The chain links TRBV20-1 to TRBJ2-7; the match to TRBD2 covers 8 bases. The V gene's germline CDR1 is DFQATT and CDR2 SNEGSKA (reference sequence). V shed 5 bases and J 4 bases; nucleotides not matched to a gene: 10. This CDR3 contains 14 residues. CDR3 in DNA: TGCAGTGCTTTCTCCGGGACTAGTGCTTACGAGCAGTACTTC. Translating it yields CSAFSGTSAYEQYF.

This clonotype was counted only a few times. The chain carries TRBV5-1 and TRBJ1-1, with 8 bases matching TRBD1. Germline CDR1 reads SGHRS; CDR2 reads YFSETQ. The V and J ends lost 0 bases and 0 bases, in that order; junction bases with no gene match: 4. The CDR3 extends over 16 amino acids. The CDR3 sequence is CASSLATGVMNTEAFF. The CDR3 DNA is TGCGCCAGCAGCTTGGCGACAGGGGTTATGAACACTGAAGCTTTCTTT.

Ten or more counts support this clonotype. The chain recombines TRBV3-1 with TRBJ2-7; D assignment may be TRBD1 or TRBD2 (6 bases each). V shed 8 bases and J shed 0 bases, with 11 bases lying between them. CDR1 and CDR2 (germline): LGHDT, YNNKEL (reference sequence). The CDR3 has 13 residues. DNA for the CDR3: TGTGCCAGCGGGGGGACATTCTCCTACGAGCAGTACTTC. Protein sequence: CASGGTFSYEQYF.

This clonotype showed up many times. The chain is built from TRBV7-9 and TRBJ1-5, with 9 bases fitting TRBD1. The V gene end was trimmed by 4 bases and the J gene end by 3 bases; junction bases not matched to a gene: 7. The CDR3 sequence is 16 residues long. The V gene's germline CDR1 is SEHNR and CDR2 FQNEAQ (reference sequence). The CDR3: CASSSTTGGYNQPQHF. CDR3 DNA sequence: TGTGCCAGCAGCTCAACAACAGGGGGCTACAATCAGCCCCAGCATTTT.

V usage is TRBV5-1 and J usage is TRBJ2-5; 7 bases are a match to TRBD1. The DNA end lines up better with TRBJ2-1; the J call may be wrong. Per germline, CDR1 SGHRS and CDR2 YFSETQ. The CDR3 runs to 14 residues. The CDR3 loop is CASSVDRDWNEQFF. The CDR3 DNA follows: TGCGCCAGCAGCGTCGACAGGGATTGGAATGAGCAGTTCTTC.